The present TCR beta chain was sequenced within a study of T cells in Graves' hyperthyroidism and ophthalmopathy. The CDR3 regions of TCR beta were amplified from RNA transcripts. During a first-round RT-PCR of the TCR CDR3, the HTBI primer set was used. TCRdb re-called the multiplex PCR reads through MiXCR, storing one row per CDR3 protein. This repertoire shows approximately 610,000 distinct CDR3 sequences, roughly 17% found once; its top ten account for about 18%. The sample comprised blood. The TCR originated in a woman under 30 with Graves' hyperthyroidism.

Here the CDR3 reads CASSILTGDQETQYF. The CDR3 nucleotides are TGTGCCAGCAGTATCCTGACAGGAGACCAAGAGACCCAGTACTTC. V is TRBV6-1 and J is TRBJ2-5; D might be TRBD1 (6 bases). Trimming took 5 bases from V and 0 from J, leaving 13 bases between them. There are 15 residues in the CDR3. CDR1 and CDR2 from the germline V gene are MNHNS and SASEGT.